Reported below is one T cell receptor beta chain. No antigen is known for it. This specimen belongs to a study of cytomegalovirus exposure and HLA in healthy donors. General study points: A prior analysis recorded that most TCR beta V segments were productive about 87% or about 30% of the time. Later analysis showed most CMV-associated TCR beta chains appearing HLA-restricted.

Germline lookup yields CDR1 SGHVS and CDR2 FQNEAQ. CDR3 size: 14 residues. The ends lost 3 bases at V and 5 bases at J; junction bases unmatched: 7. PCR used 60 Vbeta primers and 13 Jbeta primers. Clones were read by immunoSEQ multiplex PCR, and TCRdb kept only the in-frame ones, dropping some. Found here are 60,000 or so clones; the top ten clones hold about 9.1%. The sequenced sample was PBMCs. The sequence was collected from a man aged 45-65 years in good health and CMV-seropositive. The V and J genes are TRBV7-8 and TRBJ2-7, with 7 bases aligning to TRBD2. CDR3 DNA sequence: TGTGCCAGCAGCTTTGGCGGGAGCGGGAACGAGCAGTACTTC. Its translation: CASSFGGSGNEQYF.